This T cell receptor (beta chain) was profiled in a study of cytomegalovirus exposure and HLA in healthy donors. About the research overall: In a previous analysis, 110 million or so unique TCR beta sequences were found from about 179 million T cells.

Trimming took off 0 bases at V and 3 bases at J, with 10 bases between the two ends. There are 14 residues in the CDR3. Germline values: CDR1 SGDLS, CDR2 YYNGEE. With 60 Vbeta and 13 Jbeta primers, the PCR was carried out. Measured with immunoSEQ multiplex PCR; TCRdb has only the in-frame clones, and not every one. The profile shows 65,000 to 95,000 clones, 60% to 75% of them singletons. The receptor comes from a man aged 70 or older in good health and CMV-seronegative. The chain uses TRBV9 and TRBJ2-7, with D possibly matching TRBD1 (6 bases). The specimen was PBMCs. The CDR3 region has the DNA TGTGCCAGCAGCGTAGGATCAGGGGACTACGAGCAGTACTTC. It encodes CASSVGSGDYEQYF.